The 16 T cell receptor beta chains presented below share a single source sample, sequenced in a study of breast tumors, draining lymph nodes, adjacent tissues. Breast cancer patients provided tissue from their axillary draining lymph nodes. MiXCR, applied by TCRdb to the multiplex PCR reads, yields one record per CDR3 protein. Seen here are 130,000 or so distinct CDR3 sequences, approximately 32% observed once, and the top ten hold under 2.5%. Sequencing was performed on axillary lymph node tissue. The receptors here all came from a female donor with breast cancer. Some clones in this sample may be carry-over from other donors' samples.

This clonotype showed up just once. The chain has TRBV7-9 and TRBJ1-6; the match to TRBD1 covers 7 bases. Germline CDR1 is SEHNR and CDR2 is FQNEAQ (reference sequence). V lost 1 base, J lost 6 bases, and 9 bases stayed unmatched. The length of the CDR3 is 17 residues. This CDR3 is CASSLVVGGTVNSPLHF. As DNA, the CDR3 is TGTGCCAGCAGCTTAGTGGTGGGGGGGACAGTTAATTCACCCCTCCACTTT.

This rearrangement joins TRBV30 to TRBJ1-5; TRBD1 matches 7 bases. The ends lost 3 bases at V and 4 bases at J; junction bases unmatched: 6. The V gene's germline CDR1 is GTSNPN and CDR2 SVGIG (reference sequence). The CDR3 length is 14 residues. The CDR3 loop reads CAWSHRGGNQPQHF. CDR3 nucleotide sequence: TGTGCCTGGAGCCACAGGGGTGGTAATCAGCCCCAGCATTTT.

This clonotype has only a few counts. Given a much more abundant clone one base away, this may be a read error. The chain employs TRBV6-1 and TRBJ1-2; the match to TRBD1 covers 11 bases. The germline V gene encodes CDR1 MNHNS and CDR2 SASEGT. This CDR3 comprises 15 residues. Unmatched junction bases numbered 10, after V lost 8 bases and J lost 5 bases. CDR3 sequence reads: CASGGRDRGTYGYTF. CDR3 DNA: TGTGCCAGCGGTGGCCGGGACAGGGGGACGTATGGCTACACCTTC.

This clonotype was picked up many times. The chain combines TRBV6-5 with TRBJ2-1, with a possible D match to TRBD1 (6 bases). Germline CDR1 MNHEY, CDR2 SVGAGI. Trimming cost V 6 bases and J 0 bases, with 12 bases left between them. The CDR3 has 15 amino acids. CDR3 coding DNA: TGTGCCAGCAGGCAGGGGCCGACCTCCTACAATGAGCAGTTCTTC. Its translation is CASRQGPTSYNEQFF.

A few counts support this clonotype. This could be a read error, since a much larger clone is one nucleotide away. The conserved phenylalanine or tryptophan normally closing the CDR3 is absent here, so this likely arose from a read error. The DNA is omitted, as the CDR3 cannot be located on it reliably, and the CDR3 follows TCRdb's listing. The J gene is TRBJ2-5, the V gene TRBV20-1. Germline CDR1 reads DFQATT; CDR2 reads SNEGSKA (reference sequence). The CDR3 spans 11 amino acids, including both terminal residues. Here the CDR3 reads CSGRDRETQSL.

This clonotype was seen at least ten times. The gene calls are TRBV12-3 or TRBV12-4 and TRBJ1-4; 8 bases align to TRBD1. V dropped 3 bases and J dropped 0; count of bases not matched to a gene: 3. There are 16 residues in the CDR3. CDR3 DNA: TGTGCCAGCAGTTTTTACAGGGGGGCAACTAATGAAAAACTGTTTTTT. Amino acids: CASSFYRGATNEKLFF.

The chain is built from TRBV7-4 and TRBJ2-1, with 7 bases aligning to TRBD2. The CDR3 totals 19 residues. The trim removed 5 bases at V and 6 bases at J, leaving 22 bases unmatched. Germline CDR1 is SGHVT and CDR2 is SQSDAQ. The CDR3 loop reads CASSPPSHRRGTAFNEQFF. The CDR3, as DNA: TGTGCCAGCAGCCCCCCCTCCCATAGGCGGGGGACCGCCTTCAATGAGCAGTTCTTC.

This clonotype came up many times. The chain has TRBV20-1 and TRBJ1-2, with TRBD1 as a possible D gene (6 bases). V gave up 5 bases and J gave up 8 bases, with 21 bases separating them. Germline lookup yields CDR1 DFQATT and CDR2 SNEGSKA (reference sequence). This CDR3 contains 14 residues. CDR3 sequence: CSASHRAEGGGYTF. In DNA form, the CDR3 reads TGCAGTGCTTCGCACCGGGCCGAAGGGGGGGGCTACACCTTC.

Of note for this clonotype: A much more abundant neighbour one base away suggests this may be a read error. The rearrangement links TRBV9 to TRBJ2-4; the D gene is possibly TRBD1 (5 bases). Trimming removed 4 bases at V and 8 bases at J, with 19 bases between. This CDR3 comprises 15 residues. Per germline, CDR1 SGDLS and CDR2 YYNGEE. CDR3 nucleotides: TGTGCCAGCAGCCTGCGCGTTGGGGCTTTTGACATTCAGTACTTC. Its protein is CASSLRVGAFDIQYF.

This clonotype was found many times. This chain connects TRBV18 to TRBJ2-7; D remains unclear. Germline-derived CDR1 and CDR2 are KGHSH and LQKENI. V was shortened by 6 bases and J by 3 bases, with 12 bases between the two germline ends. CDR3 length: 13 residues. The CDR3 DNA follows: TGTGCCAGCTCCGCCGTGCACCTCTACGAGCAGTACGTC. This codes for CASSAVHLYEQYV.

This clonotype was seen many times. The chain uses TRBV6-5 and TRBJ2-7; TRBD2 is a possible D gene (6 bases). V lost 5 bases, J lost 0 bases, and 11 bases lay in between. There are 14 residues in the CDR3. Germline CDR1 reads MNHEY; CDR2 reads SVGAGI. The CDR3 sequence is CASSRDFHSYEQYV. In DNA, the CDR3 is TGTGCCAGCAGTCGGGACTTCCACTCCTACGAGCAGTACGTC.

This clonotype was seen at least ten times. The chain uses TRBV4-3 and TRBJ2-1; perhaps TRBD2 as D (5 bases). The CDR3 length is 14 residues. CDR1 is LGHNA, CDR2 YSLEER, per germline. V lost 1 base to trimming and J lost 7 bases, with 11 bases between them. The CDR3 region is CASSQGPGDNEQFF. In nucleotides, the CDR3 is TGCGCCAGCAGCCAAGGGCCCGGGGATAATGAGCAGTTCTTC.

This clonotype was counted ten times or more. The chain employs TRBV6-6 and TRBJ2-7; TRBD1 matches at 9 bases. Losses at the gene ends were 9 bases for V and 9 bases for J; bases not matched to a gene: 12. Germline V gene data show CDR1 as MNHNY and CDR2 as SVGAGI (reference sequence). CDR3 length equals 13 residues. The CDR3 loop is CASLQGAQDGQYF. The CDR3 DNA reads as TGTGCCAGTTTACAGGGGGCGCAGGATGGGCAGTACTTC.

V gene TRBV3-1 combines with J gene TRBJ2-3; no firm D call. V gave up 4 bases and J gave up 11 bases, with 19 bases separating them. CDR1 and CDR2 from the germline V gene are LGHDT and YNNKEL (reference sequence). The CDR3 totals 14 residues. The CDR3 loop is CASSPTQFDNEQYF. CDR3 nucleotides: TGTGCCAGCAGCCCGACACAGTTCGACAATGAGCAGTATTTT.

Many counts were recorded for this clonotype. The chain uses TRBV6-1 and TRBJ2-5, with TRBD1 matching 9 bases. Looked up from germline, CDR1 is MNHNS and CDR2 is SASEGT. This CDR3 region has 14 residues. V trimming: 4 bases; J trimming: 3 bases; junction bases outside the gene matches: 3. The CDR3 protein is CASSGQGVKETQYF. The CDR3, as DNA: TGTGCCAGCAGTGGACAGGGGGTAAAAGAGACCCAGTACTTC.

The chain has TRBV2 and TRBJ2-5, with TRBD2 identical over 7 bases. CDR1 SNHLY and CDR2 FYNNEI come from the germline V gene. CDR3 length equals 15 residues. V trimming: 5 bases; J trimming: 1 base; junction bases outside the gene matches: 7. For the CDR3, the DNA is TGTGCCAGCAGTTTCGGGGCGGGGGTCCAAGAGACCCAGTACTTC. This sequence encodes CASSFGAGVQETQYF.